This T cell receptor (beta chain) was sequenced for a study of a mutant IDH1 vaccine in newly diagnosed glioma. Study-level information: Previous treatment comprised radiotherapy, temozolomide, or both, mostly both.

Repertoires were generated with immunoSEQ multiplex PCR, while TCRdb's copy carries only in-frame clones and drops some. The data hold tens of thousands of clones, with around 83% observed a single time. Germline V gives CDR1 SGHDT, CDR2 YYEEEE. The length of the CDR3 is 12 residues. V lost 4 bases, J lost 8 bases, and 4 bases stayed unmatched. Time point denoted: baseline, week 1 (first vaccination visit). Treatment: pre-vaccination baseline after standard-of-care therapy. Material: peripheral blood mononuclear cells (PBMCs), obtained from a glioma patient treated with radiotherapy, temozolomide or both. The clonotype was recovered from a woman under 30 with glioma. Some clones in this sample may be carry-over from other donors' samples. V gene TRBV5-6 combines with J gene TRBJ1-1, with 8 bases fitting TRBD1. CDR3 sequence (DNA): TGTGCCAGCAGCCTCGGACAGGGAGAAGCTTTCTTT. Protein sequence: CASSLGQGEAFF.